The T cell receptor (beta chain) described here comes from a study of blood T cells in healthy people across ages. Study overall: Researchers report that template switching captured about one barcoded beta molecule per two T cells.

Sample-barcoded 5' priming and a J-beta primer mix drove a second PCR of roughly 7 to 11 cycles. One entry per CDR3 protein results from TCRdb running MiXCR on the 5' RACE reads. In the table there are 700,000 to 850,000 distinct CDR3 sequences, around half of which are singletons. This CDR3 region has 15 residues. Germline trimming cut 1 base from V and 8 bases from J; bases unmatched to any gene: 7. The germline V gene encodes CDR1 SGHTA and CDR2 FQGTGA. Concerning this clonotype: The antigen is undetermined.

General study results and limits: Both naive CD4+ cell counts and diversity were greater in long-lived donors than in aged donors.

Researchers report isolating at least 6.5 million PBMCs per sample. This receptor was identified in a man older than 75 in good health. This chain connects TRBV7-3 to TRBJ2-1; 8 bases fit TRBD2. What was sequenced was blood. The CDR3 region is CASSLSGGPYHEQFF. In DNA, the CDR3 is TGTGCCAGCAGCTTAAGCGGGGGGCCGTACCATGAGCAGTTCTTC.